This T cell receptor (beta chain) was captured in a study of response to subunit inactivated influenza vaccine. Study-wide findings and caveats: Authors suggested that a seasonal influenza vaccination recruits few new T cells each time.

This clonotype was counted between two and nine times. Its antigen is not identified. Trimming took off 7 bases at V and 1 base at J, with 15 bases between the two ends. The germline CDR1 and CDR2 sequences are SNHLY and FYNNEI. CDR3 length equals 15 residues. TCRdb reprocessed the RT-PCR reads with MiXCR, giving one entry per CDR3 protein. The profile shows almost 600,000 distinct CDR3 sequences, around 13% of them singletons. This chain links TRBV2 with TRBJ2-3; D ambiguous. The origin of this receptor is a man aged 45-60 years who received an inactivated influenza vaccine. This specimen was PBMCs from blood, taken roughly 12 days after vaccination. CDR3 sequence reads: CASIDFLGGTDTQYF. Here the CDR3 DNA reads TGTGCCAGCATCGACTTCCTTGGGGGCACAGATACGCAGTATTTT.